This entry lists 9 T cell receptor beta chains sequenced from one sample in a study of CD8 T cells in Susac syndrome. RNA, at about 0.5 to 1 ug, was reverse transcribed with random hexamers. TCRdb redid the calling of the immunoSEQ multiplex PCR reads with MiXCR, one entry per CDR3 protein. The sample lists fewer than 300,000 distinct CDR3 sequences, 70% to 90% occurring once. Sequences were obtained from CD8+ T cells from PBMCs. Source of these receptors: a human donor with multiple sclerosis.

This clonotype was seen a handful of times. CDR3 in amino acids: CSVRGENIQYF. The CDR3 DNA reads TGCAGCGTGAGGGGGGAAAACATTCAGTACTTC. The rearrangement links TRBV29-1 to TRBJ2-4; the D call may be TRBD1 or TRBD2 (6 bases each). This CDR3 region has 11 residues. Between the trimmed V and J ends, which lost 6 bases and 5 bases, there was a span of 8 bases. Per the germline V gene, CDR1 is SQVTM and CDR2 is ANQGSEA.

The rearrangement links TRBV3-1 to TRBJ1-6; possibly TRBD1 for D (5 bases). The V end lost 2 bases, the J end lost 4 bases, and 12 bases lay between the germline ends. This CDR3 has 16 residues. From germline, CDR1 is LGHDT and CDR2 YNNKEL (reference sequence). CDR3 region: CASSQQGSTYNSPLHF. DNA of the CDR3: TGTGCCAGCAGCCAACAGGGCTCCACATATAATTCACCCCTCCACTTT.

This rearrangement joins TRBV9 to TRBJ1-2, with a possible D match to TRBD1 (6 bases). The V and J ends lost 3 bases and 8 bases respectively, with 14 bases between them. This CDR3 is built from 13 residues. The germline V gene encodes CDR1 SGDLS and CDR2 YYNGEE. Here the CDR3 DNA reads TGTGCCAGCAGCGCCAGGGGCCCGGGAGGCTACACCTTC. It codes for CASSARGPGGYTF.

This chain uses TRBV28 with TRBJ1-4; a possible D gene is TRBD1 (5 bases). This CDR3 has 14 amino acids. Germline V gene data show CDR1 as MDHEN and CDR2 as SYDVKM. Trimming stripped 3 bases from V and 4 bases from J, with 9 bases between. CDR3 in DNA: TGTGCCAGCAGTTTGTTACAGGTTAATGAAAAACTGTTTTTT. The encoded protein is CASSLLQVNEKLFF. The variable domain in full, with the rest retrieved from reference TRBV28 and TRBJ1-4, is DVKVTQSSRYLVKRTGEKVFLECVQDMDHENMFWYRQDPGLGLRLIYFSYDVKMKEKGDIPEGYSVSREKKERFSLILESASTNQTSMYLCASSLLQVNEKLFFGSGTQLSVL.

The chain has TRBV28 and TRBJ1-5; possible D gene TRBD1, 5 bases. CDR3 length: 19 residues. V was pared by 3 bases and J by 0 bases, with 21 bases between. Germline loops: CDR1 MDHEN, CDR2 SYDVKM. The CDR3 bases are TGTGCCAGCAGTTTGGCGGTGGGTGGAAGGGGCTATAGCAATCAGCCCCAGCATTTT. Amino acid sequence: CASSLAVGGRGYSNQPQHF.

This clonotype was recorded only once. This chain joins TRBV13 and TRBJ2-1, with D uncertain. V dropped 6 bases and J dropped 5 bases, with 11 bases sitting between them. From germline, CDR1 is PRHDT and CDR2 FYEKMQ (reference sequence). The CDR3 loop spans 13 amino acids. The CDR3 bases are TGTGCCAGCAGGCCCTTGGCCAACAATGAGCAGTTCTTC. Amino acids: CASRPLANNEQFF.

The chain employs TRBV12-3 or TRBV12-4 and TRBJ2-7; the match to TRBD1 covers 8 bases. The CDR3 is 17 amino acids. The J segment lost 2 bases and the V segment lost 5 bases, leaving 14 bases of the junction unmatched. CDR3 nucleotides: TGTGCCAGCAGTCTATCCACAGGGGGGACTTATACCTACGAGCAGTACTTC. It specifies CASSLSTGGTYTYEQYF.

J is TRBJ2-7 and V is TRBV2; TRBD1 agrees at 7 bases. Germline-derived CDR1 and CDR2 are SNHLY and FYNNEI. Trimming at V came to 8 bases and at J to 4 bases, leaving 8 bases not matched to a gene. This CDR3 has 13 amino acids. CDR3 coding DNA: TGTGCCAGCCAGTCCGACAGGGCTTACGAGCAGTACTTC. Its protein is CASQSDRAYEQYF.

This chain connects TRBV15 to TRBJ1-5, with a possible D match to TRBD1 (5 bases). The CDR3 totals 15 residues. Germline V gene data show CDR1 as LNHNV and CDR2 as YYDKDF (reference sequence). The ends were cut back, 3 bases at V and 1 base at J, with 10 bases in the middle. The CDR3 nucleotides read TGTGCCACCAGCAGTCAGGGAAAGAGCAATCAGCCCCAGCATTTT. It specifies CATSSQGKSNQPQHF.